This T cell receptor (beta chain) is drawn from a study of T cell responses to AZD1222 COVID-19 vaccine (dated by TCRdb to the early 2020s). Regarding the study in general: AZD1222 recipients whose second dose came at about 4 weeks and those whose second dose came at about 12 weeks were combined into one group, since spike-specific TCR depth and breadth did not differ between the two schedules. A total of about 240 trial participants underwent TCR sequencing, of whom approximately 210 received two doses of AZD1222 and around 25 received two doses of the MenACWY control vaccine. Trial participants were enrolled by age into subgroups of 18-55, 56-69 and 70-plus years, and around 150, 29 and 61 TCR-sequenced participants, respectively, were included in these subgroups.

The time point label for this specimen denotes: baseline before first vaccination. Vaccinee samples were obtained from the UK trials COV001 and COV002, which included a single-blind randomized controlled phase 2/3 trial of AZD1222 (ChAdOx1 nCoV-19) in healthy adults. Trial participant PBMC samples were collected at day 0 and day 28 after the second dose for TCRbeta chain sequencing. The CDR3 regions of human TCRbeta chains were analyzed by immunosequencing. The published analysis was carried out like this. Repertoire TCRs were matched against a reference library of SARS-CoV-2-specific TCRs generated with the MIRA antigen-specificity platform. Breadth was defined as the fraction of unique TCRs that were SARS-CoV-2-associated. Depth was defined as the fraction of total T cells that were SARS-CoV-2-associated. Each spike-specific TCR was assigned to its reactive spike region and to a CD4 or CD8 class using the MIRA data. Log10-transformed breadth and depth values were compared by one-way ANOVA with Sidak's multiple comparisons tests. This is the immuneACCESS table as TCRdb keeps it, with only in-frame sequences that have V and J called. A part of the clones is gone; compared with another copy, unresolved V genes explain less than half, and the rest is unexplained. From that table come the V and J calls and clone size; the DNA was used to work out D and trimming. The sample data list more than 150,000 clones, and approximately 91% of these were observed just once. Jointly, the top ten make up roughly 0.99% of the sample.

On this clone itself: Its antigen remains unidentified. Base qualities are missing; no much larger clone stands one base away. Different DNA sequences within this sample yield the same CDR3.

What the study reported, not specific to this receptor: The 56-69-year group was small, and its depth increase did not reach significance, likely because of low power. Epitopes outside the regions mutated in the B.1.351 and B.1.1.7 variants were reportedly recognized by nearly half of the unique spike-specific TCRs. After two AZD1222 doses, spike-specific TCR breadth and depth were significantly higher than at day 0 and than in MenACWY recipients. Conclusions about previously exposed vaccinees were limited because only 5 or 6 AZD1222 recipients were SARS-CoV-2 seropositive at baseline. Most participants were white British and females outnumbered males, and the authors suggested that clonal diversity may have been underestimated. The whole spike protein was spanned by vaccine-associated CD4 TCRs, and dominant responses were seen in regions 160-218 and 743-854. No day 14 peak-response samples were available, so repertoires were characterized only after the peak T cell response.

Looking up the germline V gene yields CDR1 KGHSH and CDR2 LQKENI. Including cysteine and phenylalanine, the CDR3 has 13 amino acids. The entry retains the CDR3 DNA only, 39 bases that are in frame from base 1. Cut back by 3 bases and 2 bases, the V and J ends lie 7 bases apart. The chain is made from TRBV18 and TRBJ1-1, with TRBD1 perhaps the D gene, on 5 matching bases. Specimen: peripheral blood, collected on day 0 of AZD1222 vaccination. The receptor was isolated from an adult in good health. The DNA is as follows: TGTGCCAGCTCACCGGGGGGAAACACTGAAGCTTTCTTT. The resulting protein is CASSPGGNTEAFF.